This T cell receptor beta chain was sequenced in a study of blood T cells in healthy people across ages (dated by TCRdb to between 2014 and 2016). For the study in its entirety: In model experiments, template switching captured about one uniquely barcoded TCR beta cDNA molecule for every two T cells. To track age-related changes in TCR beta repertoire diversity, the study relied on deep sequencing normalized with unique cDNA molecular identifiers. Donors were grouped into four age groups: young (average approximately 15 years), middle-aged (39), aged (around 60) and long-lived (82). To avoid experimental bias, donors of different ages were distributed randomly across sequencing lanes. Using the same blood draw, the study looked at two additional independent replicas of 1 million unique cDNA reads for two donors, one aged 18 to 29 and the other aged 80 or older.

Donors were around 37 systemically healthy Caucasian individuals from Russia aged roughly 6 to 100 years. Around 9.9 milliliters of peripheral blood were collected from each donor into EDTA-treated Vacutainer tubes. Ficoll-Paque density-gradient centrifugation was used to isolate PBMCs, with at least 7 million per sample. Trizol reagent was used to extract total RNA from PBMCs, with at least 5.5 micrograms per sample. The percentages of naive CD45RAhigh/CD27high T cells were determined by flow cytometry on a PBMC aliquot from every donor. Library creation used 5' RACE. Sequencing was carried out with an Illumina HiSeq 2500. A second about 6 to 11 cycle PCR used a sample-barcoded 5' primer and a J-beta primer mix. Each TCR beta cDNA molecule received a unique molecular identifier from a template-switch 5' adaptor carrying 12 random nucleotides. At least 2.5 million CDR3-containing paired-end reads were obtained from each sample. All of the RNA was converted into first-strand cDNA using the Mint cDNA synthesis kit, with a TRBC-specific oligonucleotide serving as the primer. All cDNA was treated with uracil-DNA glycosylase and then went through a first 18-cycle PCR with the universal primers M1SS and BC2_uni_R. As for how the authors treated the data: For normalization, 1 million high-quality reads were randomly selected from each sample, with every read carrying a distinct molecular identifier. Reads sharing molecular identifiers were discarded rather than binned into consensus sequences. MiTCR, set to a Q25 quality threshold and the strictest error-elimination algorithm, was used for CDR3 identification, clonotype clustering and error correction. A nonparametric unseen species model using Euler transformation provided a lower-bound estimate of total TCR beta diversity. TCRdb reanalyzed the raw reads on its own, using fastp at Q25 for trimming and MiXCR for clone calling, and kept in-frame beta chains. Records with the same CDR3 protein are collapsed into one entry carrying the most frequent genes and DNA. The V and J calls here are based on TCRdb, not the publication. The sample data list about 1.4 million distinct CDR3 sequences, and around 55% of these were observed just once. 5.5% to 8% of the sample rests with the top ten.

Overall results and qualifications from the work: Estimates of total diversity based on one million sequenced T cells were regarded as lower bounds and as underestimates. Conclusive comparison of naive and antigen-experienced compartments was prevented by the profiling of bulk unsorted PBMCs. As age increased, observed TCR beta diversity per million T cells dropped in a roughly linear way, and a significant reduction was already evident by age about 40. The CMV infection status of donors was not known, potentially confounding age-related changes in expanded clonotypes. Compared with the aged group, the long-lived group had more naive CD4+ T cells, fewer expanded clones and increased TCR diversity, suggesting age selection. The percentage of naive T cells measured by flow cytometry correlated strongly with observed TCR beta diversity.

CDR1 and CDR2, per the germline V gene, are SGHTA and FQGNSA. Trimming costs V 0 bases and J 1 base, and their ends lie 9 bases apart. The CDR3, cysteine through phenylalanine, is 15 amino acids long. Left in the record is the CDR3 DNA by itself, 45 bases read in frame from the first base. For this clonotype: This clone's antigen is unknown. Base qualities are not provided; no much larger clone lies one nucleotide away.

The rearranged segments are TRBV7-2 and TRBJ1-1; the D gene identity is not certain. The sequencing sample was made of blood. This clonotype was obtained from a man between 18 and 29 years old in good health. DNA sequence: TGTGCCAGCAGCTTAGCAGGTGGGGAGAACACTGAAGCTTTCTTT. The translation is CASSLAGGENTEAFF.